This T cell receptor (beta chain) was captured by sequencing in a study of tumor-infiltrating lymphocytes in localized non-small cell lung cancer. Study as a whole: The cohort mixed smokers and never-smokers, several histologies, and some post-neoadjuvant-chemotherapy samples. Study outcomes and limitations: Available tissue quantity limited TCR sequencing to a patient subset.

With 0 bases clipped from V and 5 bases from J, the junction kept 5 bases outside the gene matches. The CDR3 totals 15 residues. Germline V gene data show CDR1 as SGHAT and CDR2 as FQDESV (reference sequence). Assay: immunoSEQ multiplex PCR; the TCRdb copy retains only in-frame clones and omits some. This sample has approximately 3,200 clones, with roughly three fifths found just once. Note on this clone: Its target is not known.

V gene TRBV11-1 combines with J gene TRBJ2-7, with 9 bases identical to TRBD1. This clonotype was sampled from a human donor with non-small cell lung cancer. The sequenced sample was uninvolved lung tissue not adjacent to the tumor. CDR3 DNA sequence: TGTGCCAGCAGCTTAGCGGGACAGGGAGGAAACGAGCAGTACTTC. Encoded protein: CASSLAGQGGNEQYF.